The clone carrying this TCR beta chain came up once. The data are from a study of shared clonotypes between healthy human individuals. The V gene end was trimmed by 4 bases and the J gene end by 4 bases; junction bases not matched to a gene: 9. Looked up from germline, CDR1 is SGHDN and CDR2 is FVKESK. The CDR3 extends over 15 amino acids. Generated by immunoSEQ multiplex PCR, the TCRdb table keeps only in-frame clones and is missing some. The repertoire holds almost 750,000 clones, with around 70% as singletons. This TCR was sampled from a woman in her thirties in good health. The material sequenced was memory CD4+ T cells sorted from blood. The subset was: CD45RA-negative fraction. The rearrangement links TRBV14 to TRBJ2-5; 7 bases agree with TRBD1. CDR3 bases: TGTGCCAGCAGCCTTGCGACAGGGAGCAGAGAGACCCAGTACTTC. Protein sequence: CASSLATGSRETQYF.